These 19 T cell receptor beta chains were all obtained from the same sample, sequenced in a study of blood T cell repertoires in COVID-19. Data came from immunoSEQ multiplex PCR; TCRdb stores just in-frame clones and leaves some out. The sample carries tens of thousands of clones, roughly 80% recorded once. Sequencing input: peripheral blood. The receptors were sampled from a woman in her seventies with acute or convalescent COVID-19.

The rearrangement joins TRBV5-1 to TRBJ2-7; D may be TRBD1 (6 bases). Germline V gene data show CDR1 as SGHRS and CDR2 as YFSETQ. Trimming shortened V by 5 bases and J by 0 bases, and 12 bases separated the two germline ends. CDR3 length: 14 amino acids. CDR3 bases: TGCGCCAGCAGGACAGGCCCGAGCTCCTACGAGCAGTACTTC. It encodes CASRTGPSSYEQYF.

This chain connects TRBV15 to TRBJ1-2; 9 nucleotides agree with TRBD1. This CDR3 region has 21 residues. J gave up 0 bases and V 0 bases, and 17 bases lay outside the gene matches. Germline CDR1 and CDR2: LNHNV and YYDKDF (reference sequence). For the CDR3, the DNA is TGTGCCACCAGCAGAGACCACCGACCAGGGGACAGGGAATATTCTAACTATGGCTACACCTTC. Translation: CATSRDHRPGDREYSNYGYTF.

This chain links TRBV19 with TRBJ1-1; D not certain. V was shortened by 2 bases and J by 1 base, with 5 bases between the two germline ends. Germline CDR1 and CDR2: LNHDA and SQIVND (reference sequence). This CDR3 has 13 amino acids. The CDR3: CASSISRNTEAFF. Written as DNA, the CDR3 is TGTGCCAGTAGTATATCTAGGAACACTGAAGCTTTCTTT.

The gene calls are TRBV19 and TRBJ1-5; TRBD1 matches at 9 bases. The V and J ends lost 6 bases and 7 bases, in that order; junction bases with no gene match: 4. CDR1 and CDR2 from the germline V gene are LNHDA and SQIVND (reference sequence). This CDR3 has 13 residues. CDR3 sequence (DNA): TGTGCCAGTAGGGACAGGGGCGGACAGCCCCAGCATTTT. The encoded protein is CASRDRGGQPQHF.

The rearrangement joins TRBV5-3 to TRBJ1-2; 9 nucleotides match TRBD1. TRBV5-3 is designated an ORF whose function remains uncertain. The J segment lost 6 bases and the V segment lost 5 bases, leaving 5 bases of the junction unmatched. CDR3 length equals 13 residues. The CDR3 DNA follows: TGTGCCAGAAGTTGCTGGACAGGGGATGGCTACACCTTC. Amino acid sequence: CARSCWTGDGYTF.

The chain employs TRBV2 and TRBJ2-1; TRBD1 agrees at 7 bases. V lost 8 bases to trimming and J lost 7 bases; unmatched junction nucleotides: 5. The CDR3 is made up of 12 amino acids. CDR1 and CDR2 (germline): SNHLY, FYNNEI. The CDR3: CASGTQGNEQFF. The CDR3 DNA reads as TGTGCCAGCGGCACACAGGGGAATGAGCAGTTCTTC. The whole variable domain, filled in from reference TRBV2 and TRBJ2-1, reads EPEVTQTPSHQVTQMGQEVILRCVPISNHLYFYWYRQILGQKVEFLVSFYNNEISEKSEIFDDQFSVERPDGSNFTLKIRSTKLEDSAMYFCASGTQGNEQFFGPGTRLTVL.

This chain joins TRBV4-2 and TRBJ2-1; 9 bases map to TRBD2. The CDR3 totals 17 residues. The germline V gene encodes CDR1 LGHNA and CDR2 YNFKEQ. J lost 6 bases, V lost 4 bases, and 13 bases had no gene match. The CDR3 DNA reads TGTGCCAGCAGCCCCCTAAGCGTAGCGGGGGCGACCAATGAGCAGTTCTTC. This codes for CASSPLSVAGATNEQFF.

The gene calls are TRBV2 and TRBJ2-1; D is uncertain. CDR3 size: 15 residues. Trimming removed 5 bases from V and 4 bases from J, with 15 bases in between. Germline CDR1 SNHLY, CDR2 FYNNEI. The CDR3 protein is CASSRSTAGYNEQFF. In nucleotides, the CDR3 is TGTGCCAGCAGTCGTAGTACCGCCGGGTACAATGAGCAGTTCTTC.

This clone was observed a few times. The rearrangement links TRBV30 to TRBJ2-7; 15 bases map to TRBD2. Trimming cost V 4 bases and J 7 bases; bases outside gene matches: 11. CDR1 is GTSNPN, CDR2 SVGIG, per germline (reference sequence). CDR3 size: 16 residues. As DNA, the CDR3 is TGTGCCTGGACCACAGGACTAGCGGGGGGGCCAGGGGAGCAGTACTTC. It is translated as CAWTTGLAGGPGEQYF.

In its sample, this clone was seen a few times. The genes are TRBV3-1 (or the pseudogene TRBV3-2) and TRBJ1-6, with 10 bases identical to TRBD1. The CDR3 covers 14 residues. Germline CDR1 and CDR2: LGHDT and YNNKEL (reference sequence). V trimming: 1 base; J trimming: 11 bases; junction bases outside the gene matches: 2. The CDR3 reads CASSQGQGAAPLHF. For the CDR3, the DNA is TGTGCCAGCAGCCAAGGACAGGGGGCAGCACCCCTCCACTTT.

This clone has a handful of counts. This chain joins TRBV24-1 and TRBJ2-2, with 8 bases fitting TRBD2. Germline assignment: CDR1 KGHDR and CDR2 SFDVKD. The CDR3 is 16 residues long. After removal of 7 bases from V and 4 bases from J, the junction contained 10 bases not matched to a gene. CDR3 sequence reads: CATSPTGGFGTGELFF. In nucleotides, the CDR3 is TGTGCCACCAGCCCGACGGGAGGGTTCGGCACCGGGGAGCTGTTTTTT.

V gene TRBV5-1 combines with J gene TRBJ1-2, with 8 bases lining up with TRBD1. The CDR3 has 15 amino acids. Germline V gene data show CDR1 as SGHRS and CDR2 as YFSETQ. With V trimmed by 0 bases and J by 6 bases, 7 bases remained unmatched. For the CDR3, the DNA is TGCGCCAGCAGCTTGGCGGGGGTGACAGGGGATGGCTACACCTTC. It codes for CASSLAGVTGDGYTF.

This clone was found a few times. V and J are TRBV28 and TRBJ1-4; D not resolved. Germline V gene data show CDR1 as MDHEN and CDR2 as SYDVKM. The V end was cut by 4 bases, the J end by 8 bases, with 17 bases between. The length of the CDR3 is 15 residues. The CDR3 DNA sequence: TGTGCCAGCAGTTCGCCCGCCGGTACTCGAGAAAAACTGTTTTTT. Its protein is CASSSPAGTREKLFF.

The chain has TRBV15 and TRBJ2-1, with D possibly being TRBD2 (6 bases). V was shortened by 4 bases and J by 9 bases, with 22 bases between the two germline ends. This CDR3 comprises 16 residues. Germline CDR1 reads LNHNV; CDR2 reads YYDKDF (reference sequence). CDR3 sequence (DNA): TGTGCCACCAGCATAGATAGGGGACTTCCAACAGCTGAGCAGTTCTTC. Protein product: CATSIDRGLPTAEQFF.

The chain uses TRBV6-4 and TRBJ2-5, with a possible D match to TRBD1 (6 bases). Trimming pared 0 bases from V and 5 bases from J, leaving 19 bases between. Germline V gene lookup returns CDR1 MRHNA and CDR2 SNTAGT. There are 17 residues in the CDR3. The CDR3 DNA reads TGTGCCAGCAGTGACTCGAAATTCCCAGGGGCCGGGGAGACCCAGTACTTC. This encodes CASSDSKFPGAGETQYF.

The chain links TRBV2 to TRBJ2-5, with D unclear. Germline CDR1 reads SNHLY; CDR2 reads FYNNEI. Trimming shortened V by 0 bases and J by 9 bases, and 11 bases separated the two germline ends. The CDR3 has 13 residues. The CDR3: CASSEATRMPQYF. The CDR3 nucleotides are TGTGCCAGCAGTGAAGCGACGAGGATGCCCCAGTACTTC.

V is TRBV15 and J is TRBJ2-3; no firm D call. Germline V gene sequence: CDR1 LNHNV, CDR2 YYDKDF (reference sequence). V was cut by 1 base and J by 3 bases, with 11 bases left in between. CDR3 length: 15 residues. CDR3 sequence: CATSRGPTGTDTQYF. CDR3 DNA sequence: TGTGCCACCAGCAGAGGACCCACCGGGACAGATACGCAGTATTTT.

The chain has TRBV4-3 and TRBJ2-3; D is possibly TRBD2 (6 bases). CDR3 length: 17 residues. Germline V CDR1 and CDR2: LGHNA, YSLEER. Trimming shortened V by 0 bases and J by 1 base, and 14 bases separated the two germline ends. The CDR3 sequence is CASSQEIWRGRTDTQYF. The CDR3 region has the DNA TGCGCCAGCAGCCAAGAAATCTGGCGGGGACGCACAGATACGCAGTATTTT.

The rearrangement joins TRBV19 to TRBJ1-3; 8 bases agree with TRBD1. Germline-derived CDR1 and CDR2 are LNHDA and SQIVND (reference sequence). Trimming at V came to 7 bases and at J to 2 bases, leaving 7 bases not matched to a gene. This CDR3 is built from 15 residues. CDR3 residues: CASKSQGQAGNTIYF. The CDR3 nucleotides read TGTGCCAGTAAGAGCCAGGGACAGGCTGGAAACACCATATATTTT.